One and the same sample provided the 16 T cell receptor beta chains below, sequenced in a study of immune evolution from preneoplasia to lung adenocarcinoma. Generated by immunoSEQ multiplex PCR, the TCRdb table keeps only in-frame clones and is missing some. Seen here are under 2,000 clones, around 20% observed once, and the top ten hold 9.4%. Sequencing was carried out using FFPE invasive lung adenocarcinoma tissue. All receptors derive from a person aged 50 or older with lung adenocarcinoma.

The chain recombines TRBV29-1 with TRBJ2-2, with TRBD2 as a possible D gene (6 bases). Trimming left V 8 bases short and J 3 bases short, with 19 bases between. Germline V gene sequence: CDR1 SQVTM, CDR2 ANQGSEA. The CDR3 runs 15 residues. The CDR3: CSTQGVGGDTGELFF. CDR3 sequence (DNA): TGCAGCACACAAGGGGTTGGAGGGGACACCGGGGAGCTGTTTTTT.

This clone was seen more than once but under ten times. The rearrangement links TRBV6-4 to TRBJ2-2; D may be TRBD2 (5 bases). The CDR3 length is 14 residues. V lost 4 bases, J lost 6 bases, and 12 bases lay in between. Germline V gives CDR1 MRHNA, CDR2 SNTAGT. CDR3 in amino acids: CASSGLAGSGELFF. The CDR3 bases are TGTGCCAGCAGTGGTCTAGCAGGATCCGGGGAGCTGTTTTTT.

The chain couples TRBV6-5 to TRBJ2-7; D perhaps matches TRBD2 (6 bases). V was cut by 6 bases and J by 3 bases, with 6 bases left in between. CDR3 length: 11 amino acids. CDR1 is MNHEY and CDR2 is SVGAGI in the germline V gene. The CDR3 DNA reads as TGTGCCAGCAGGACTAGCTACGAGCAGTACTTC. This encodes CASRTSYEQYF.

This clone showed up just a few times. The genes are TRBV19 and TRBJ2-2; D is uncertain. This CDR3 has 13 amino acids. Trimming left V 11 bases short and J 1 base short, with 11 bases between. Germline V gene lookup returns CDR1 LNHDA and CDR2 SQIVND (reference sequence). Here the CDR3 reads CASERRNTGELFF. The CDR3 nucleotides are TGTGCCTCTGAGAGGCGGAACACCGGGGAGCTGTTTTTT.

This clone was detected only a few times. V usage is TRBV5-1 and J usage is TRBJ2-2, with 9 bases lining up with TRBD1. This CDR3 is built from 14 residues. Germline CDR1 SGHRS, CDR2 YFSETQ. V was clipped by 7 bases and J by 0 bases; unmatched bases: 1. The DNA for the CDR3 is TGCGCCAGCGGGACAGGGTCGAACACCGGGGAGCTGTTTTTT. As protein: CASGTGSNTGELFF.

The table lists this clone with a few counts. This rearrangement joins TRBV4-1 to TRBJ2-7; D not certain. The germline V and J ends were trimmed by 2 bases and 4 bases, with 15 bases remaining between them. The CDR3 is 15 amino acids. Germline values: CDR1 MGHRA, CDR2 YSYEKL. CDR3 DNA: TGCGCCAGCAGCCAAACGCCCGGAGAGCAGTACGAGCAGTACTTC. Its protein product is CASSQTPGEQYEQYF.

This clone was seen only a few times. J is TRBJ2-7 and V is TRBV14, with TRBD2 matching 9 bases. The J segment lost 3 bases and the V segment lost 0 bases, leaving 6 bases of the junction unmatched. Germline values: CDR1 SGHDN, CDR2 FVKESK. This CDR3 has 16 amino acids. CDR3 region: CASSQEIGLARYEQYF. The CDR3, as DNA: TGTGCCAGCAGCCAAGAGATTGGACTAGCGCGCTACGAGCAGTACTTC.

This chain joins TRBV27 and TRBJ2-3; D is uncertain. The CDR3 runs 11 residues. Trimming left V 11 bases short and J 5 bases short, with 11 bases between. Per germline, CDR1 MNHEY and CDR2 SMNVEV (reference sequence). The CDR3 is CAVIGVDTQYF. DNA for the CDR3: TGTGCCGTGATTGGGGTAGATACGCAGTATTTT.

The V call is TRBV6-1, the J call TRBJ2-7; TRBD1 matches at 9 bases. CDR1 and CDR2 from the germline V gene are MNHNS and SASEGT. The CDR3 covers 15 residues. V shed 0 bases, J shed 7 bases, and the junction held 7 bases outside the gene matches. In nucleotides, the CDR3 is TGTGCCAGCAGTGAAGCCGGGACAGGGAACTGGGAGCAGTACTTC. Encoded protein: CASSEAGTGNWEQYF.

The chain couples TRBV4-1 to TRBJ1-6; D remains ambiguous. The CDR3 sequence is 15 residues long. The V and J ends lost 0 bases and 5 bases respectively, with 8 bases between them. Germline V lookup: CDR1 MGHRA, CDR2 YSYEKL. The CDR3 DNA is TGCGCCAGCAGCCAAGAAACACCAGATAATTCACCCCTCCACTTT. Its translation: CASSQETPDNSPLHF.

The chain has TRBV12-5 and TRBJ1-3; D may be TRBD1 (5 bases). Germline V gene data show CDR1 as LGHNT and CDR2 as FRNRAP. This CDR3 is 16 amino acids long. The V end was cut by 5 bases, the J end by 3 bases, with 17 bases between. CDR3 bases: TGTGCTAGTGGTCTCCAGGGTGGAGTGAGTGGAAACACCATATATTTT. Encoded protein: CASGLQGGVSGNTIYF.

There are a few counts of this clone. The CDR3 loop reads CASSLVLDRNTEAFF. CDR3 sequence (DNA): TGTGCCAGCAGCTTGGTTCTTGACAGGAACACTGAAGCTTTCTTT. The gene calls are TRBV5-6 and TRBJ1-1, with D tentatively TRBD1 (5 bases). This CDR3 is built from 15 residues. Trimming removed 0 bases at V and 1 base at J, with 10 bases between. Germline V gene data show CDR1 as SGHDT and CDR2 as YYEEEE.

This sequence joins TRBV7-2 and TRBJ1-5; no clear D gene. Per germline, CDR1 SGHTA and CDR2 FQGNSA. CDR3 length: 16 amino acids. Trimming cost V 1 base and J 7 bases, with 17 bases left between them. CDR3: CASSLDQSGIGQPQHF. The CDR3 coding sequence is TGTGCCAGCAGCTTAGACCAGTCCGGGATTGGCCAGCCCCAGCATTTT.

This CDR3 is CAWKTDTETQYF. CDR3 nucleotides: TGTGCCTGGAAGACAGATACGGAGACCCAGTACTTC. The chain recombines TRBV30 with TRBJ2-5; the D gene is possibly TRBD1 (5 bases). The CDR3 totals 12 residues. The germline CDR1 and CDR2 sequences are GTSNPN and SVGIG (reference sequence). With 4 bases removed from V and 5 bases from J, the gap between germline ends came to 11 bases.

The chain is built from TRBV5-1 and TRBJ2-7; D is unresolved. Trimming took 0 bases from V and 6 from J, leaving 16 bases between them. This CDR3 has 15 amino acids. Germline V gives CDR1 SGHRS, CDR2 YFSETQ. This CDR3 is CASSLESASSREQYF. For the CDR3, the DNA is TGCGCCAGCAGCTTGGAAAGTGCCTCCTCGCGCGAGCAGTACTTC.

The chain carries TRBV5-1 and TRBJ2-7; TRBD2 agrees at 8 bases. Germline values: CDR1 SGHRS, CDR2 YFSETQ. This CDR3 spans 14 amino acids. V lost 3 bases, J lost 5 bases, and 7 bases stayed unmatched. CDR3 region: CASSSAGVVDEQYF. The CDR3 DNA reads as TGCGCCAGCAGCTCAGCGGGAGTCGTCGACGAGCAGTACTTC.